This T cell receptor beta chain came from a study of blood T cells in healthy people across ages. Study findings and constraints: Donors of long life had a larger count of naive CD4+ cells and greater diversity than aged donors.

The use of a sample-barcoded 5' primer and a J-beta primer mix characterized a second PCR of roughly 6 to 11 cycles. Tagging of each cDNA molecule was performed by a template-switch adaptor with 12 random nucleotides. One entry per CDR3 protein results from TCRdb running MiXCR on the 5' RACE reads. The sample contains hundreds of thousands of distinct CDR3 sequences, 24% of which appear only once. With respect to this clonotype: The antigen remains unidentified.

The people who gave samples were healthy Caucasians from Russia, aged roughly 6 to 90. This CDR3 spans 11 amino acids. Trimming took 6 bases from V and 8 from J, leaving 8 bases between them. In addition, the sample was reused for a study of T cells of mothers and their children. As that study records: Normalized overlap was always slightly, never significantly, higher in related than unrelated mother-child pairs.

The receptor's source is a boy younger than 18 in good health. Input material: blood. The chain links TRBV12-3 or TRBV12-4 to TRBJ2-4; possibly TRBD2 for D (5 bases). The CDR3 DNA reads TGTGCCAGCAGGGAGAGGGACATTCAGTACTTC. It specifies CASRERDIQYF.